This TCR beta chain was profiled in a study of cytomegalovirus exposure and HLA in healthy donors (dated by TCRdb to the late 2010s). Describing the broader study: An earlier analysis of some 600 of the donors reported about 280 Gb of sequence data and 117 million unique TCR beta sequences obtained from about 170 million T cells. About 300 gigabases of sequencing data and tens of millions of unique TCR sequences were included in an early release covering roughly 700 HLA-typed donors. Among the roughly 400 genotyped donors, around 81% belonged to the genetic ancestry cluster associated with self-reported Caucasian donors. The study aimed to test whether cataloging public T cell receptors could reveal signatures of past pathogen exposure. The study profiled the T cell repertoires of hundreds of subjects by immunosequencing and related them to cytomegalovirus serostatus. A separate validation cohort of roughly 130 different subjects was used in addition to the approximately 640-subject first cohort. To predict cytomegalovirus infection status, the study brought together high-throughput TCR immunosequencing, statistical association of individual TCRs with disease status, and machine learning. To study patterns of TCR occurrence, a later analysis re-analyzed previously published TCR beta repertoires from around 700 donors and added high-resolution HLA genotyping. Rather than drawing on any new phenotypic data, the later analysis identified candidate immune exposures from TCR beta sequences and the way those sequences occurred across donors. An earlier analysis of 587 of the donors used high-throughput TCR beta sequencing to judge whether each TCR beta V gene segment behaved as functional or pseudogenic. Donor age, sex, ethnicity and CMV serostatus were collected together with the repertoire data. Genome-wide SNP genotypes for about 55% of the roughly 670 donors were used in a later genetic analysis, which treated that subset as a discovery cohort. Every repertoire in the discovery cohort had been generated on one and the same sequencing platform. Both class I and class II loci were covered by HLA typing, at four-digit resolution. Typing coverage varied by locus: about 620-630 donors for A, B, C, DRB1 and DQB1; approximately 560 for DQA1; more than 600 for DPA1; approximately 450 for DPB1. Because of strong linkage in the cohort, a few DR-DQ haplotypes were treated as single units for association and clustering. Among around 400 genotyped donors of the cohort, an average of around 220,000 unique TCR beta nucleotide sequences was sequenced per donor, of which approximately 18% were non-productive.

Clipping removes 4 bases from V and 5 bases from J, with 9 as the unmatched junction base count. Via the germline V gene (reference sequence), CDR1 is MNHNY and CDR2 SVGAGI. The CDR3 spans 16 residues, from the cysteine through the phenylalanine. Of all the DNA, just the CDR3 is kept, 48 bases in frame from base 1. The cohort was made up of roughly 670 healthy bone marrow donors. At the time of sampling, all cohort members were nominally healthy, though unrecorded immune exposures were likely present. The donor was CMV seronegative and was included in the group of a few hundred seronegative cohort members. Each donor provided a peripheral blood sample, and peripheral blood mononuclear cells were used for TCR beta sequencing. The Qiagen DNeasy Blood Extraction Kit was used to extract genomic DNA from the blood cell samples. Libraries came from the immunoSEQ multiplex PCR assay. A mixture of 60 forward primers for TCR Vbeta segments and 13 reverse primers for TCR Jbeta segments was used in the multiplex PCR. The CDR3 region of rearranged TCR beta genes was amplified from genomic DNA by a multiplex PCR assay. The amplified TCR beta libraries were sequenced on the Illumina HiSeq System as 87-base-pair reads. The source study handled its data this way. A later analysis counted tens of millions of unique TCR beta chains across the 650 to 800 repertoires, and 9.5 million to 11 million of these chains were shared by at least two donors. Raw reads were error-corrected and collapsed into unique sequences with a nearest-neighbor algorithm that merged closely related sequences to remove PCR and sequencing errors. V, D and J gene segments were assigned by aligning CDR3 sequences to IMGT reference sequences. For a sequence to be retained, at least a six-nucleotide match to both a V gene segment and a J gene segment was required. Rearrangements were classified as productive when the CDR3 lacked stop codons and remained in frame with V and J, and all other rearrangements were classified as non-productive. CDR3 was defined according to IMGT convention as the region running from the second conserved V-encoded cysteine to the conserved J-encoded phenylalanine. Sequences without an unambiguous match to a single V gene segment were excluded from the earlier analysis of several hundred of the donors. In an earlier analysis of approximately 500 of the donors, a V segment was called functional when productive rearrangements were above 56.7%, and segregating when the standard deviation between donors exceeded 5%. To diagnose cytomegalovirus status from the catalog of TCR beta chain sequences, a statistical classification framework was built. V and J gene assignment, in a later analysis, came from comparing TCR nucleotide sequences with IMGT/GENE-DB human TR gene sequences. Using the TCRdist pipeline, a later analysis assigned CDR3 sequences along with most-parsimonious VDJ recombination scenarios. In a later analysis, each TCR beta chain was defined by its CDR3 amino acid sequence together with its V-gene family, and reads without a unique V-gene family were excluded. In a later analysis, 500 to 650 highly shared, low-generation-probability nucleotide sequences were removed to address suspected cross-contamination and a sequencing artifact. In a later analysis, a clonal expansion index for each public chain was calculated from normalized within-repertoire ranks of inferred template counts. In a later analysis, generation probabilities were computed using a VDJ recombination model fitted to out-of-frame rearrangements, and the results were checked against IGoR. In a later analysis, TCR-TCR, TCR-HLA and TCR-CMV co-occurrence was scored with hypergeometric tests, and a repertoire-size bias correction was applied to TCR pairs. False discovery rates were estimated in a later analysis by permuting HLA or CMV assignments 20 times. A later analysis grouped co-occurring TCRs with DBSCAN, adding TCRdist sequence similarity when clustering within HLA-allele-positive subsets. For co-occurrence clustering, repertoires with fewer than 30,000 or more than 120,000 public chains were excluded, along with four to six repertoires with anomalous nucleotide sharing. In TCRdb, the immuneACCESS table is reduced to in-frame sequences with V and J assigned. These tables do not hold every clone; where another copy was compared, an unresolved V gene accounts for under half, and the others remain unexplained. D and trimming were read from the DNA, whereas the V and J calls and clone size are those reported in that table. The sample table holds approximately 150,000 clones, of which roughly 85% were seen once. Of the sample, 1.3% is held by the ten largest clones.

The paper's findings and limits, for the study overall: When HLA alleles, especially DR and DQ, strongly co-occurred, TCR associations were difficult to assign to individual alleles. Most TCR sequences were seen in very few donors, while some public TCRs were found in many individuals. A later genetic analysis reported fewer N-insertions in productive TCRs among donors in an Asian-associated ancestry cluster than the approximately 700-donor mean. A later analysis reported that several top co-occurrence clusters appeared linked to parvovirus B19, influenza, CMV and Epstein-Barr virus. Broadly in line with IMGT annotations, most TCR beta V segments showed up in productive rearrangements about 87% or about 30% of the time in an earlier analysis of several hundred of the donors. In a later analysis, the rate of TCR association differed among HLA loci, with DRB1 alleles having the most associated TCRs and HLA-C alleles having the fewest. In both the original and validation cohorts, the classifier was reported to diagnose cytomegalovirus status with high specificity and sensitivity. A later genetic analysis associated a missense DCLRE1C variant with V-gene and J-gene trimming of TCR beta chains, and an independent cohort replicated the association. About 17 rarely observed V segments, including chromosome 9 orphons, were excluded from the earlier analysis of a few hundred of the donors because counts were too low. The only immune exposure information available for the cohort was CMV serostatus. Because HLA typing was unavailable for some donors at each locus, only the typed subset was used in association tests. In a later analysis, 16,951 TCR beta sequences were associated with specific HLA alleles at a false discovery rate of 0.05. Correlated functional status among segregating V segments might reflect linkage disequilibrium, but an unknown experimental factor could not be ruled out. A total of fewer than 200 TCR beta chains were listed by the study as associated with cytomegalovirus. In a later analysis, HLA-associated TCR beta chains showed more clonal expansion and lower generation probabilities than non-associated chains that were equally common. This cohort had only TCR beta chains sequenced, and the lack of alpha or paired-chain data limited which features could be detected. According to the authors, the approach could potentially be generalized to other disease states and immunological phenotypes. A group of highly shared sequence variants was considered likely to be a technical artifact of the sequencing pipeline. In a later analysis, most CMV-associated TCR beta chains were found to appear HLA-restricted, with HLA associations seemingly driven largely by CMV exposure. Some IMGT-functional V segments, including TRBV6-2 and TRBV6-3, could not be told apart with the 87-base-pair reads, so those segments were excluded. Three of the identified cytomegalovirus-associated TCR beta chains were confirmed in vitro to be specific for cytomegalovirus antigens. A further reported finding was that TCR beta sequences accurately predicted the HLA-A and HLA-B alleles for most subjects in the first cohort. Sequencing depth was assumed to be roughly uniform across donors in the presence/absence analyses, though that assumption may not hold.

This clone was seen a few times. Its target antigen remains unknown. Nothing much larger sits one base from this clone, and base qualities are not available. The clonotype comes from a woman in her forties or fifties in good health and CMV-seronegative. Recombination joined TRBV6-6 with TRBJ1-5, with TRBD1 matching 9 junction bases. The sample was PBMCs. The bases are TGTGCCAGCAGTTCCCTACAGGGGGCGATCGATCAGCCCCAGCATTTT. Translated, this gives CASSSLQGAIDQPQHF.